This T cell receptor beta chain came from a study of shared clonotypes between healthy human individuals. Across the study: Those who served as donors were a couple of women and three men between the ages of 18 and 49.

Sequencing used immunoSEQ multiplex PCR; TCRdb keeps in-frame clones, though not all of them. The data contain about 450,000 clones, 70% to 85% of them singletons. V lost 5 bases and J 6 bases, leaving 10 bases between the germline ends. Germline V lookup: CDR1 SGHRS, CDR2 YFSETQ. CDR3 length equals 12 residues. Donors had no recently reported acute infections or vaccinations and were HIV-negative. Among the donors, all were Caucasian adults who lived in Nashville, Tennessee. Points on this clone: Other DNA sequences in the same sample also yield this CDR3.

The V and J genes are TRBV5-1 and TRBJ2-3; a possible D gene is TRBD2 (6 bases). The sequence came from a woman between 40 and 55 years old in good health. Some clones in this sample may be carry-over from other donors' samples. The sequenced sample consisted of PBMCs. The CDR3 loop is CASRGEADTQYF. The CDR3, as DNA: TGCGCCAGCAGAGGGGAGGCGGATACGCAGTATTTT.